The source of this T cell receptor (beta chain) is a study of blood T cell repertoires in COVID-19. The CDR3 covers 13 residues. The V gene's germline CDR1 is SGHVS and CDR2 FQNEAQ. Trimming took 3 bases from V and 0 from J, leaving 5 bases between them. Only one count was recorded for this clone. Produced via immunoSEQ multiplex PCR; TCRdb's table is partial and in-frame only. The sample has approximately 240,000 clones; less than 90% are singletons. This TCR was recovered from a woman aged 55-70 years who had recovered from COVID-19. This sequence joins TRBV7-8 and TRBJ1-1; D not certain. Sample: peripheral blood. The CDR3 DNA sequence: TGTGCCAGCAGCTTTCAGGTGAACACTGAAGCTTTCTTT. Its protein product is CASSFQVNTEAFF. Combining the CDR3 with reference TRBV7-8 and TRBJ1-1 gives the whole variable domain GAGVSQSPRYKVAKRGQDVALRCDPISGHVSLFWYQQALGQGPEFLTYFQNEAQLDKSGLPSDRFFAERPEGSVSTLKIQRTQQEDSAVYLCASSFQVNTEAFFGQGTRLTVV.